What follows is one T cell receptor beta chain and its context. Antigen unknown. The CDR3 is 18 amino acids. Deletions cut 0 bases from V and 2 bases from J, with 19 bases between. Germline values: CDR1 MGHRA, CDR2 YSYEKL. The protocol was immunoSEQ multiplex PCR, while the TCRdb copy is restricted to in-frame clones and leaves out a portion. The data show approximately 130,000 clones, 85% to 95% seen once. This sample is part of a study of graft-versus-host responses after intestinal transplantation. As for the study in general: Anti-thymocyte globulin induction, then tacrolimus and steroids for around 3 years, went to all recipients. Study-level points and caveats: The presence of high graft-versus-host to host-versus-graft clonal ratios in allografts characterized patients with graft-donor T cell macrochimerism. Analysis identified GvH clones in recipient marrow, with some appearing first in ileum or blood.

The chain employs TRBV4-1 and TRBJ2-5; possible D gene TRBD2, 6 bases. This TCR was recovered from a human donor who received an intestinal transplant. The source was unstimulated CD4+ T cells sorted from spleen or lymph node cells, collected before intestinal transplant. Here the CDR3 DNA reads TGCGCCAGCAGCCAAGACACAAGCCCACTGCGGGGACAAGAGACCCAGTACTTC. Its translation is CASSQDTSPLRGQETQYF.